The 25 T cell receptor beta chains below were found in one sample sequenced in a study of identifying expanded T cells in peripheral blood. Using immunoSEQ multiplex PCR, the repertoire was profiled, and TCRdb retains in-frame clones only, with some absent. The sample shows around 100,000 clones, roughly 89% of them seen only once. Sequencing used blood. These receptors came from a person aged 18 to 70 in good health.

The chain links TRBV9 to TRBJ2-3; D unresolved. V was trimmed by 4 bases and J by 0 bases, leaving 12 bases between them. Germline V CDR1 and CDR2: SGDLS, YYNGEE. CDR3 size: 15 residues. CDR3 sequence reads: CASSTRPGSTDTQYF. CDR3 coding DNA: TGTGCCAGCAGCACCCGGCCCGGGAGCACAGATACGCAGTATTTT.

This chain joins TRBV7-7 and TRBJ2-1; D is unclear. Germline lookup yields CDR1 SSHAT and CDR2 FNYEAQ (reference sequence). The CDR3 runs to 13 residues. V lost 6 bases and J lost 8, with 14 bases in between. In DNA form, the CDR3 reads TGTGCCAGCAGTGTCGACGGTGGGGATGAGCAGTTCTTC. Translated: CASSVDGGDEQFF.

V gene TRBV7-2 combines with J gene TRBJ1-5, with a weak D call TRBD1 (5 bases). Germline assignment: CDR1 SGHTA and CDR2 FQGNSA. The V and J ends lost 0 bases and 4 bases respectively, with 7 bases between them. The CDR3 totals 14 residues. The CDR3 coding sequence is TGTGCCAGCAGCTTAGCGGGGGGAAATCAGCCCCAGCATTTT. Protein product: CASSLAGGNQPQHF.

This clone appeared a single time. The chain joins TRBV4-2 to TRBJ1-4; D gene unclear. Germline-derived CDR1 and CDR2 are LGHNA and YNFKEQ. Trimming cost V 4 bases and J 0 bases, with 3 bases left between them. CDR3 length: 13 residues. The CDR3 nucleotides read TGTGCCAGCAGCCTACCAACTAATGAAAAACTGTTTTTT. This sequence encodes CASSLPTNEKLFF.

This clone appeared a single time. The rearrangement links TRBV27 to TRBJ1-6; the D gene is possibly TRBD1 (6 bases). V gave up 5 bases and J gave up 10 bases, with 12 bases separating them. Germline assignment: CDR1 MNHEY and CDR2 SMNVEV (reference sequence). The length of the CDR3 is 13 residues. In nucleotides, the CDR3 is TGTGCCAGCAGTCACAGGGAGGGCTCACCCCTCCACTTT. It translates to CASSHREGSPLHF.

The CDR3: CASSFSGRGYEQYF. The CDR3, as DNA: TGCGCCAGCAGCTTTTCCGGACGGGGCTACGAGCAGTACTTC. The V gene is TRBV5-1, the J gene TRBJ2-7; tentatively, D is TRBD2 (5 bases). Germline V gives CDR1 SGHRS, CDR2 YFSETQ. Between the trimmed V and J ends, which lost 2 bases and 3 bases, there was a span of 12 bases. CDR3 length: 14 amino acids.

This clone came up once. The chain joins TRBV6-5 to TRBJ1-5; TRBD1 matches at 7 bases. The CDR3 length is 15 residues. The ends lost 6 bases at V and 0 bases at J; junction bases unmatched: 5. Germline-derived CDR1 and CDR2 are MNHEY and SVGAGI. The CDR3 is CASSPQGSSNQPQHF. As DNA, the CDR3 is TGTGCCAGCAGCCCACAGGGGAGTAGCAATCAGCCCCAGCATTTT.

The rearrangement links TRBV4-1 to TRBJ1-2; D is uncertain. The CDR3 consists of 16 residues. Trimming shortened V by 4 bases and J by 2 bases, and 17 bases separated the two germline ends. Germline V gene lookup returns CDR1 MGHRA and CDR2 YSYEKL. CDR3: CASSLQGTGINYGYTF. CDR3 nucleotides: TGCGCCAGCAGCCTCCAAGGAACGGGAATAAACTATGGCTACACCTTC.

The chain links TRBV2 to TRBJ2-4, with 7 bases matching TRBD1. Germline assignment: CDR1 SNHLY and CDR2 FYNNEI. The CDR3 extends over 14 amino acids. V lost 11 bases and J lost 5; bases outside the gene matches: 12. The CDR3 DNA is TGTGCCGGCTGCATCGACAGGGTCCAAAACATTCAGTACTTC. Its translation is CAGCIDRVQNIQYF.

The V call is TRBV4-3, the J call TRBJ1-1; D unclear. CDR3 size: 14 residues. The V and J ends lost 5 bases and 4 bases respectively, with 14 bases between them. In germline, CDR1 is LGHNA, CDR2 YSLEER. CDR3 residues: CASSLRFPPTEAFF. The DNA for the CDR3 is TGCGCCAGCAGCTTAAGATTCCCCCCCACTGAAGCTTTCTTT.

This chain uses TRBV7-2 with TRBJ2-7; 14 nucleotides agree with TRBD2. Looked up from germline, CDR1 is SGHTA and CDR2 is FQGNSA. V was clipped by 5 bases and J by 7 bases; unmatched bases: 10. The CDR3 is made up of 16 amino acids. DNA for the CDR3: TGTGCCAGCAGCCCAGGGACTAGCGGGGGCCCGAGGGAGCAGTACTTC. This codes for CASSPGTSGGPREQYF.

This chain uses TRBV7-9 with TRBJ1-1, with a weak D call TRBD1 (6 bases). This CDR3 contains 12 residues. V was clipped by 11 bases and J by 3 bases, with 13 bases between them. Germline V gives CDR1 SEHNR, CDR2 FQNEAQ (reference sequence). For the CDR3, the DNA is TGTGCCTGGCTGGGGGCGCACACTGAAGCTTTCTTT. Translated: CAWLGAHTEAFF. The full variable domain, completed using reference TRBV7-9 and TRBJ1-1, is DTGVSQNPRHKITKRGQNVTFRCDPISEHNRLYWYRQTLGQGPEFLTYFQNEAQLEKSRLLSDRFSAERPKGSFSTLEIQRTEQGDSAMYLCAWLGAHTEAFFGQGTRLTVV.

The V call is TRBV7-6, the J call TRBJ2-5, with no clear D. This CDR3 region has 12 residues. CDR1 is SGHVS, CDR2 FNYEAQ, per germline. V was cut by 4 bases and J by 0 bases, with 3 bases left in between. CDR3 sequence: CASSWDQETQYF. Written as DNA, the CDR3 is TGTGCCAGCAGCTGGGACCAAGAGACCCAGTACTTC. The whole variable domain, filled in from reference TRBV7-6 and TRBJ2-5, reads GAGVSQSPRYKVTKRGQDVALRCDPISGHVSLYWYRQALGQGPEFLTYFNYEAQQDKSGLPNDRFSAERPEGSISTLTIQRTEQRDSAMYRCASSWDQETQYFGPGTRLLVL.

This chain connects TRBV7-9 to TRBJ2-7, with D possibly matching TRBD1 (5 bases). V lost 1 base and J 3 bases, leaving 13 bases between the germline ends. The CDR3 has 15 residues. Germline V gene sequence: CDR1 SEHNR, CDR2 FQNEAQ (reference sequence). CDR3 loop: CASSLGVGLRYEQYF. In DNA form, the CDR3 reads TGTGCCAGCAGCTTAGGTGTGGGGCTGCGCTACGAGCAGTACTTC.

This clone showed up just once. The V gene is TRBV20-1, the J gene TRBJ2-7; weak D call: TRBD2 (5 bases). The CDR3 contains 11 residues. Germline lookup yields CDR1 DFQATT and CDR2 SNEGSKA (reference sequence). Deletions cut 6 bases from V and 11 bases from J, with 17 bases between. This CDR3 reads CSAVDLAMEYF. In DNA form, the CDR3 reads TGCAGTGCGGTGGACTTGGCCATGGAGTACTTC.

Of note for this clone: The sample has other DNA sequences that encode this CDR3 too. V is TRBV7-2 and J is TRBJ2-3; TRBD2 matches at 12 bases. CDR1 SGHTA and CDR2 FQGNSA come from the germline V gene. J was trimmed by 1 base and V by 4 bases; bases with no gene match: 3. This CDR3 is built from 16 residues. CDR3: CASSSRLAGGTDTQYF. DNA of the CDR3: TGTGCCAGCAGCTCGAGACTAGCGGGGGGCACAGATACGCAGTATTTT.

The DNA of the CDR3 is TGTGCCGGTGACGGGGATATGAACACTGAAGCTTTCTTT. Protein: CAGDGDMNTEAFF. The chain carries TRBV5-8 and TRBJ1-1; D uncertain. Per germline, CDR1 SGHTS and CDR2 YDEGEE. The length of the CDR3 is 13 residues. The ends were cut back, 10 bases at V and 0 bases at J, with 13 bases in the middle.

The genes are TRBV7-6 and TRBJ1-2; TRBD1 matches at 7 bases. The CDR3 consists of 14 residues. Germline V gene lookup returns CDR1 SGHVS and CDR2 FNYEAQ. Trimming removed 5 bases from V and 5 bases from J; junction bases left unmatched: 8. CDR3 in amino acids: CASSPGEGAYGYTF. CDR3 DNA: TGTGCCAGCAGCCCGGGGGAGGGGGCGTATGGCTACACCTTC.

V and J are TRBV19 and TRBJ1-2; TRBD1 is a possible D gene (5 bases). Between the trimmed V and J ends, which lost 2 bases and 6 bases, there was a span of 10 bases. The CDR3 is 13 amino acids. CDR1 is LNHDA, CDR2 SQIVND, per germline (reference sequence). CDR3 sequence reads: CASSISTVHGYTF. CDR3 nucleotides: TGTGCCAGTAGTATATCGACAGTACATGGCTACACCTTC.

For the CDR3, the DNA is TGTGCCTGGAGTGTGGGACCTACGCAGTATTTT. It translates to CAWSVGPTQYF. The chain is built from TRBV30 and TRBJ2-3; D is perhaps TRBD1 or TRBD2 (5 bases each). There are 11 residues in the CDR3. CDR1 is GTSNPN, CDR2 SVGIG, per germline (reference sequence). V was cut by 0 bases and J by 8 bases, with 6 bases left in between.

The rearrangement uses TRBV10-1 and TRBJ2-3; D gene ambiguous. From germline, CDR1 is WNHNN and CDR2 SYGVQD (reference sequence). Trimming left V 11 bases short and J 6 bases short, with 30 bases between. The CDR3 sequence is 17 residues long. CDR3 loop: CARPGADAQSPHDTQYF. CDR3 coding DNA: TGCGCCCGCCCCGGCGCGGACGCCCAAAGCCCACACGATACGCAGTATTTT.

This chain connects TRBV27 to TRBJ2-1, with TRBD1 identical over 9 bases. CDR1 and CDR2 from the germline V gene are MNHEY and SMNVEV (reference sequence). The CDR3 sequence is 15 residues long. The trim removed 5 bases at V and 4 bases at J, leaving 6 bases unmatched. As DNA, the CDR3 is TGTGCCAGCAGTCGTAGGACAGGGGATTACAATGAGCAGTTCTTC. Translating gives CASSRRTGDYNEQFF.

The chain is built from TRBV2 and TRBJ2-7; D unresolved. The germline CDR1 and CDR2 sequences are SNHLY and FYNNEI. Between the trimmed V and J ends, which lost 6 bases and 0 bases, there was a span of 12 bases. The CDR3 is made up of 14 amino acids. In DNA, the CDR3 is TGTGCCAGCAGGAAGACACCCCCCTCCTACGAGCAGTACTTC. Its protein product is CASRKTPPSYEQYF.

This clone ranks as medium-sized. The genes are TRBV6-4 and TRBJ2-1, with 8 nucleotides matching TRBD2. Germline CDR1 MRHNA, CDR2 SNTAGT. Trimming took 0 bases from V and 6 from J; bases not matched to a gene: 4. The length of the CDR3 is 15 residues. Here the CDR3 DNA reads TGTGCCAGCAGTGACTCGCCCGGGACTAGCAATGAGCAGTTCTTC. This translates into CASSDSPGTSNEQFF.

The chain employs TRBV6-1 and TRBJ2-5; TRBD1 or TRBD2 may be the D gene (5 bases each). V shed 5 bases and J shed 1 base, with 14 bases lying between them. This CDR3 contains 15 residues. Germline V CDR1 and CDR2: MNHNS, SASEGT. The CDR3 here is CASSLTPGTQETQYF. CDR3 coding DNA: TGTGCCAGCAGTCTTACCCCGGGGACCCAAGAGACCCAGTACTTC.